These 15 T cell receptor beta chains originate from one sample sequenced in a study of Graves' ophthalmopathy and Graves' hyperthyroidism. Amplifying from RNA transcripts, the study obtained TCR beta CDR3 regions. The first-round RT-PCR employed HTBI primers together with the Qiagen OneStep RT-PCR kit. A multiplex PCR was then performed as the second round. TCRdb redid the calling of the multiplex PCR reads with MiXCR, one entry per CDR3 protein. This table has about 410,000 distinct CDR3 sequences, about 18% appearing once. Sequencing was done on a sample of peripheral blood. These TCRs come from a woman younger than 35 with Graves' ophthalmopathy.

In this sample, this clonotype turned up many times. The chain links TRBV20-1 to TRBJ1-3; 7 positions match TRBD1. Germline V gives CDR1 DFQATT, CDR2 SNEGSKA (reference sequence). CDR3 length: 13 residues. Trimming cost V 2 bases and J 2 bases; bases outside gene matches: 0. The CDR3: CSARQGAGNTIYF. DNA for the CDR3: TGCAGTGCTAGACAGGGGGCTGGAAACACCATATATTTT.

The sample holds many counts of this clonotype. The CDR3 loop reads CASSPGIGNQPQHF. In DNA form, the CDR3 reads TGTGCCAGCAGCCCCGGGATAGGCAATCAGCCCCAGCATTTT. The chain links TRBV6-2 or TRBV6-3 to TRBJ1-5; no clear D gene. The germline V and J ends were trimmed by 6 bases and 2 bases, with 11 bases remaining between them. The CDR3 loop spans 14 amino acids. CDR1 is MNHEY and CDR2 is SVGEGT in the germline V gene.

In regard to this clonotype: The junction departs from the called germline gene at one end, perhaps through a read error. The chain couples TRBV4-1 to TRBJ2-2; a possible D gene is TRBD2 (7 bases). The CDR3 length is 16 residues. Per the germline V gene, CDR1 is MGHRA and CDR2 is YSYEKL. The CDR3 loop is CASSPSRDWGTGGLVF. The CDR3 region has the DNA TGCGCCAGCAGCCCTTCCAGGGATTGGGGCACCGGGGGGCTGGTTTTT.

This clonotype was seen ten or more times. The CDR3 is CASSHTNTEAFF. CDR3 bases: TGCGCCAGCAGCCATACGAACACTGAAGCTTTCTTT. This chain connects TRBV4-1 to TRBJ1-1; no definite D call. V was trimmed by 3 bases and J by 1 base, leaving 3 bases between them. CDR3 length: 12 residues. The germline V gene has CDR1 MGHRA and CDR2 YSYEKL.

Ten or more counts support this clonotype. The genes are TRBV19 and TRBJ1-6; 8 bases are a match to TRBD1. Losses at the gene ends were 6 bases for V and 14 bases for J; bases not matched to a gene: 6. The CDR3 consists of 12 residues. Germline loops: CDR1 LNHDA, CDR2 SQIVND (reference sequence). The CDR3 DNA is TGTGCCAGTAGAAGACAGGGGTCGGCCCTCCACTTT. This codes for CASRRQGSALHF.

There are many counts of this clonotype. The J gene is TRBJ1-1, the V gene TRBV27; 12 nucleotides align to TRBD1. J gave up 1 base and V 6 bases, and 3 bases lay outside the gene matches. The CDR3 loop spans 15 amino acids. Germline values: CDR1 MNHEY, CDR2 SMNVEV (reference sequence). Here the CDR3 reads CASRGQGAGNTEAFF. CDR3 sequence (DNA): TGTGCCAGCAGGGGACAGGGGGCCGGGAACACTGAAGCTTTCTTT.

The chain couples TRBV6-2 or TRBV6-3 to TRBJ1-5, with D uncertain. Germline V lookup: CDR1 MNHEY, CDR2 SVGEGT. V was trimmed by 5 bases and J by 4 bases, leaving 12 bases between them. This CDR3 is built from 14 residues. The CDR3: CASSATGINQPQHF. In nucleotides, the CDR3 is TGTGCCAGCAGTGCGACTGGGATAAATCAGCCCCAGCATTTT.

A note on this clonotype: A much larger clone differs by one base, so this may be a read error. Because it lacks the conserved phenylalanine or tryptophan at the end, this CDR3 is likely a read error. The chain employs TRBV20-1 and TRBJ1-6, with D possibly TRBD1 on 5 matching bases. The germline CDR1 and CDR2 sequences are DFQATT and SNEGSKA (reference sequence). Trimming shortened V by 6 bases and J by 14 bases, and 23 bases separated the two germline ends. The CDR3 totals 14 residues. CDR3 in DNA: TGCAGTGCCACACAGGTTTTGGGGACTTGGTCCCTCCACTCT. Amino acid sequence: CSATQVLGTWSLHS.

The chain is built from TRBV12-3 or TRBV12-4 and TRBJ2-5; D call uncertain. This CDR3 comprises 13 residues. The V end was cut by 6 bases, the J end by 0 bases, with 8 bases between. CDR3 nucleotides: TGTGCCAGCAGCCGAAGTTACCAAGAGACCCAGTACTTC. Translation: CASSRSYQETQYF.

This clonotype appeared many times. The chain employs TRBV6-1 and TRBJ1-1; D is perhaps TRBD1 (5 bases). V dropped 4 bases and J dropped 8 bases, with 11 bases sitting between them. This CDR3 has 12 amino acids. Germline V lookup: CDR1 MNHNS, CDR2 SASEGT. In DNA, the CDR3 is TGTGCCAGCAGTGTGGGGGAGACCGAAGCTTTCTTT. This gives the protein CASSVGETEAFF.

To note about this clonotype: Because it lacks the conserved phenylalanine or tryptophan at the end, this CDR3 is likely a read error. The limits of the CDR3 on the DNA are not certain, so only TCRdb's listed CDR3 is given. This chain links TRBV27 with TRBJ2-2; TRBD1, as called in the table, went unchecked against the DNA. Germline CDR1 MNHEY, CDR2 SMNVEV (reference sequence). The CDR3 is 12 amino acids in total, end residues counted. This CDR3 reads CASSSVSGGIGE.

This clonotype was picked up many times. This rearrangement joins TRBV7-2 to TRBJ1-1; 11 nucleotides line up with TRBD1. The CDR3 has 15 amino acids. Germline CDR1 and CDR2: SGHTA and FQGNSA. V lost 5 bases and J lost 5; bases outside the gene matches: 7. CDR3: CASSKRTGGGTEAFF. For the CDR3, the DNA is TGTGCCAGCAGCAAACGGACAGGGGGCGGGACTGAAGCTTTCTTT.

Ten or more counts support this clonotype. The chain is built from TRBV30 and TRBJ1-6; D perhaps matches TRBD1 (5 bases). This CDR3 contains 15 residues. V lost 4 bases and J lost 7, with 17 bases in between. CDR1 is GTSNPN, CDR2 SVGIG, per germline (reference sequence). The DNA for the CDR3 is TGTGCCTGGACTTCACAACGGGGGAACAATTCACCCCTCCACTTT. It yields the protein CAWTSQRGNNSPLHF.

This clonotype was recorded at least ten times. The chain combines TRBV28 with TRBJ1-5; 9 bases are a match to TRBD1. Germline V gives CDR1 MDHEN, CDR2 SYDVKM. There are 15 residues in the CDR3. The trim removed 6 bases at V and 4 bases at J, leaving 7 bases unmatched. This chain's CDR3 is CASREQGAGNQPQHF. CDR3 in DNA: TGTGCCAGCAGGGAACAGGGGGCCGGGAATCAGCCCCAGCATTTT.

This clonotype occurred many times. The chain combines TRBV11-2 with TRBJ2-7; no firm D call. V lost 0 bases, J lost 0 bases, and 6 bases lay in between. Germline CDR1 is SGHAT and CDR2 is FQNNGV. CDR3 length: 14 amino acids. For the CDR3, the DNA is TGTGCCAGCAGCTTAGACCTAAGCTCCTACGAGCAGTACTTC. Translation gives CASSLDLSSYEQYF. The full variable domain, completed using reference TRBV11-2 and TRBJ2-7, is EAGVAQSPRYKIIEKRQSVAFWCNPISGHATLYWYQQILGQGPKLLIQFQNNGVVDDSQLPKDRFSAERLKGVDSTLKIQPAKLEDSAVYLCASSLDLSSYEQYFGPGTRLTVT.